Below, 9 T cell receptor beta chains from the same sample are listed, as sequenced in a study of T cells in Graves' hyperthyroidism and ophthalmopathy. Template material for amplifying TCR beta CDR3 regions consisted of RNA transcripts. HTBI primers were used for first-round RT-PCR of the TCR CDR3. Each CDR3 protein is one row after TCRdb ran MiXCR on the multiplex PCR reads. The data hold over 350,000 distinct CDR3 sequences, with roughly 15% observed a single time. Sequenced material: blood. The receptors were gathered from a man between 18 and 35 years old with Graves' ophthalmopathy.

This clonotype occurred a few times. DNA of the CDR3: TGTGCCAGCAGTGAATCCATCTCTGGGGCCAACGTCCTGACTTTC. This codes for CASSESISGANVLTF. This chain connects TRBV6-1 to TRBJ2-6, with D hard to call. The CDR3 has 15 amino acids. The germline gives CDR1 MNHNS, CDR2 SASEGT. V was shortened by 2 bases and J by 0 bases, with 5 bases between the two germline ends.

Here the CDR3 reads CASNTGSSYNEQFF. The CDR3 nucleotides read TGTGCCAGCAATACAGGGAGCTCCTACAATGAGCAGTTCTTC. This chain uses TRBV7-9 with TRBJ2-1, with a tentative D call TRBD1 (6 bases). The CDR3 spans 14 residues. CDR1 is SEHNR and CDR2 is FQNEAQ in the germline V gene (reference sequence). V dropped 7 bases and J dropped 0 bases, with 10 bases sitting between them.

This clonotype was detected ten times or more. The rearrangement joins TRBV29-1 to TRBJ1-2, with 7 positions matching TRBD1. This CDR3 has 13 residues. The germline V gene encodes CDR1 SQVTM and CDR2 ANQGSEA. The junction had 8 bases not matched to a gene; V was cut back by 7 bases and J by 3 bases. CDR3 coding DNA: TGCAGCGGTGGAGGGGGCGAGCACTATGGCTACACCTTC. Translating gives CSGGGGEHYGYTF.

This clonotype was recorded many times. The chain has TRBV6-1 and TRBJ2-3, with D tentatively TRBD1 (6 bases). Germline values: CDR1 MNHNS, CDR2 SASEGT. The CDR3 is made up of 16 amino acids. Deletions cut 5 bases from V and 0 bases from J, with 15 bases between. The CDR3 coding sequence is TGTGCCAGCAGTCCTCGACAGGCACCTAGCACAGATACGCAGTATTTT. Translating gives CASSPRQAPSTDTQYF.

The chain has TRBV19 and TRBJ1-2; no definite D call. V lost 3 bases to trimming and J lost 4 bases, with 6 bases between them. Germline V lookup: CDR1 LNHDA, CDR2 SQIVND (reference sequence). The CDR3 is 12 residues long. In DNA form, the CDR3 reads TGTGCCAGTAGTATCTCGGGCTATGGCTACACCTTC. Translating gives CASSISGYGYTF. The full variable domain, in which reference TRBV19 and TRBJ1-2 provide the parts outside the CDR3, is DGGITQSPKYLFRKEGQNVTLSCEQNLNHDAMYWYRQDPGQGLRLIYYSQIVNDFQKGDIAEGYSVSREKKESFPLTVTSAQKNPTAFYLCASSISGYGYTFGSGTRLTVV.

The table lists this clonotype with many counts. The gene calls are TRBV6-1 and TRBJ1-1, with D hard to call. This CDR3 has 14 amino acids. Germline V gene lookup returns CDR1 MNHNS and CDR2 SASEGT. V lost 2 bases, J lost 5 bases, and 12 bases lay in between. The CDR3 region is CASSESYGLTEAFF. The CDR3 bases are TGTGCCAGCAGTGAATCCTATGGCCTTACTGAAGCTTTCTTT.

This clonotype was detected once. The chain employs TRBV7-9 and TRBJ1-4, with D unclear. Germline-derived CDR1 and CDR2 are SEHNR and FQNEAQ (reference sequence). The CDR3 covers 13 residues. The V and J ends lost 5 bases and 7 bases respectively, with 11 bases between them. The CDR3 DNA reads as TGTGCCAGCAGCGGACTCGAGGTTGAAAAACTGTTTTTT. Protein sequence: CASSGLEVEKLFF.

This clonotype was picked up many times. This rearrangement joins TRBV24-1 to TRBJ2-3; D could derive from TRBD1 or TRBD2 (6 bases each). Trimming stripped 9 bases from V and 5 bases from J, with 23 bases between. Germline V CDR1 and CDR2: KGHDR, SFDVKD. The CDR3 is made up of 16 amino acids. The CDR3 bases are TGTGCCACCGCAAAGACAGGACTATTCCGGAGAGATACGCAGTATTTT. Encoded protein: CATAKTGLFRRDTQYF.

Only a few counts were recorded for this clonotype. This chain uses TRBV12-3 or TRBV12-4 with TRBJ2-2, with D perhaps matching TRBD1 (5 bases). This CDR3 has 16 residues. With 6 bases removed from V and 4 bases from J, the gap between germline ends came to 18 bases. CDR3 bases: TGTGCCAGCAGCCCCGGACAACCGAGACTCACCGGGGAGCTGTTTTTT. Translated, it gives CASSPGQPRLTGELFF.